The sequence of this T cell receptor beta chain was determined in a study of early T cells in non-severe SARS-CoV-2 infection. Looking at the study overall: The study sequenced bulk RNA from unsorted whole blood, with chains unpaired. General observations from the study: A preference for anti-spike CD8 responses marked VDJdb matching, which missed private and CD4 specificities.

The V gene's germline CDR1 is SGHTA and CDR2 FQGNSA. The CDR3 covers 14 residues. With 3 bases clipped from V and 8 bases from J, the junction kept 7 bases outside the gene matches. In the case of this clonotype: As yet, its antigen is unknown.

Separate cDNA molecules each had unique molecular identifiers attached to them. TCRdb reanalysed the 5' RACE reads using MiXCR and keeps one entry per CDR3 protein. The sample consists of fewer than 85,000 distinct CDR3 sequences, roughly 13% of them appearing once. The receptor was derived from an adult who was a healthcare worker with PCR-confirmed SARS-CoV-2 infection or an uninfected control (not recorded which). The source material was whole blood. V usage is TRBV7-2 and J usage is TRBJ1-2; 9 nucleotides line up with TRBD1. CDR3 loop: CASSFTGTGSGYTF. The CDR3 DNA reads TGTGCCAGCAGCTTTACCGGGACAGGGAGCGGCTACACCTTC.